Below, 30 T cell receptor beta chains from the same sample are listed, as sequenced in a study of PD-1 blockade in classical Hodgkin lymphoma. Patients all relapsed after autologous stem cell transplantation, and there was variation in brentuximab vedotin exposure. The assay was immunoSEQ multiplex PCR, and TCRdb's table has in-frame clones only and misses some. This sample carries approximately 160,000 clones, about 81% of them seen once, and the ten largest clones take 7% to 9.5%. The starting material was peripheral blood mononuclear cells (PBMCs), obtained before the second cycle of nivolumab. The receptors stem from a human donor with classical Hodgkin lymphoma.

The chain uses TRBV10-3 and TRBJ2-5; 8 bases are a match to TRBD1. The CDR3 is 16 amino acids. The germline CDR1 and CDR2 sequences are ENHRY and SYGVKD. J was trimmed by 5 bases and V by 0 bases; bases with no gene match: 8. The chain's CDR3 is CAISESPGGLTETQYF. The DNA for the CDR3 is TGTGCCATCAGTGAGTCGCCAGGGGGCTTGACGGAGACCCAGTACTTC.

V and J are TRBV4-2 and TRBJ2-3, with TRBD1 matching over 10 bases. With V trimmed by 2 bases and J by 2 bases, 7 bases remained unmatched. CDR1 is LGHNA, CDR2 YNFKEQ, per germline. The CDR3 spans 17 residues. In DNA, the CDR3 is TGTGCCAGCAGCCAACTTCGGACAGGGGGTGTCACAGATACGCAGTATTTT. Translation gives CASSQLRTGGVTDTQYF.

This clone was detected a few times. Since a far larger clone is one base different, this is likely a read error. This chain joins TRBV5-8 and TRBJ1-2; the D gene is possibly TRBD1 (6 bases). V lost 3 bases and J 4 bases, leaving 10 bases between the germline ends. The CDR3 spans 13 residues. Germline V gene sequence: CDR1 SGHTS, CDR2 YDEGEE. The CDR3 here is CASSWDKSYGYTF. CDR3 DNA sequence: TGTGCCAGCAGCTGGGACAAGTCCTATGGCTACACCTTC.

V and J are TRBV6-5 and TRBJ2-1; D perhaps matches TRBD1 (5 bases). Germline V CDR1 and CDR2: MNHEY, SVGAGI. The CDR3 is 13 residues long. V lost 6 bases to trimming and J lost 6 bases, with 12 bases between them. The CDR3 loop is CASRAGSGNEQFF. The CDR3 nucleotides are TGTGCCAGCAGGGCAGGGTCGGGCAATGAGCAGTTCTTC.

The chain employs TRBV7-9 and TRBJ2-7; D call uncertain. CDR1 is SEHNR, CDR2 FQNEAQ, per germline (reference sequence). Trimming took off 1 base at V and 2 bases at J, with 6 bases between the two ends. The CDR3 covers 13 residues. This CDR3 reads CASSLGRAYEQYF. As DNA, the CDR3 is TGTGCCAGCAGCTTAGGTCGCGCCTACGAGCAGTACTTC. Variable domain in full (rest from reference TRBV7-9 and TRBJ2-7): DTGVSQNPRHKITKRGQNVTFRCDPISEHNRLYWYRQTLGQGPEFLTYFQNEAQLEKSRLLSDRFSAERPKGSFSTLEIQRTEQGDSAMYLCASSLGRAYEQYFGPGTRLTVT.

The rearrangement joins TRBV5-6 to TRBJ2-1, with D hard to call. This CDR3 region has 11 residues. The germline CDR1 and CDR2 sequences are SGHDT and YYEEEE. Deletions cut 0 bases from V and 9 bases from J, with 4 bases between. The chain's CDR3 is CASSLVLEQFF. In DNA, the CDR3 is TGTGCCAGCAGCTTGGTACTTGAGCAGTTCTTC.

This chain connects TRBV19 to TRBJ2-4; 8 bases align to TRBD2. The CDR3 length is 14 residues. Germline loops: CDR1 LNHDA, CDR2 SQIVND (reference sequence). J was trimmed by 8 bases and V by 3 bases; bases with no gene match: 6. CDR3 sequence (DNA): TGTGCCAGTAGTATGGGTTCGGGAGGGGACATTCAGTACTTC. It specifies CASSMGSGGDIQYF.

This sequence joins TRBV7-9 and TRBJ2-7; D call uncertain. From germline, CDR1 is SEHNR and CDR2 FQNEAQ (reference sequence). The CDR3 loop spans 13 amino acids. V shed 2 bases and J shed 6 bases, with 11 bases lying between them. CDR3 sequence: CASSLRQPLEQYF. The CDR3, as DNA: TGTGCCAGCAGCTTAAGGCAGCCACTCGAGCAGTACTTC.

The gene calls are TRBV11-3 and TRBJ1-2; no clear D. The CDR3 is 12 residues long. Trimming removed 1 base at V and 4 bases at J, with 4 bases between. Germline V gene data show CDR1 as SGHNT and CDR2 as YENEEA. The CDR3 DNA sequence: TGTGCCAGCAGCTTAGCCCTCTATGGCTACACCTTC. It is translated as CASSLALYGYTF.

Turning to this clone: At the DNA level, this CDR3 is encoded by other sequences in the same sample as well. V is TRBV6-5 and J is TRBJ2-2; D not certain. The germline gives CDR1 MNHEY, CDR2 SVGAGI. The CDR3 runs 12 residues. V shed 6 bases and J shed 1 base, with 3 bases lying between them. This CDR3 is CASSRNTGELFF. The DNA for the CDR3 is TGTGCCAGCAGCCGGAACACCGGGGAGCTGTTTTTT.

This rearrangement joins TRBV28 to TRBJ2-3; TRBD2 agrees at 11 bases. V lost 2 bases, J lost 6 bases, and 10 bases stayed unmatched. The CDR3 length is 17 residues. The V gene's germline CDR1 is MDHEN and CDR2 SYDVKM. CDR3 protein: CASSLMGSGRARDTQYF. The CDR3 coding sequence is TGTGCCAGCAGTTTAATGGGTAGCGGGAGGGCCAGGGATACGCAGTATTTT.

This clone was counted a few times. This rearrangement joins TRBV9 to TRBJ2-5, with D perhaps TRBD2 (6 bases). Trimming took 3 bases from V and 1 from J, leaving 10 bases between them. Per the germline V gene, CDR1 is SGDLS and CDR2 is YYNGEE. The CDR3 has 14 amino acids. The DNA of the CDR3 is TGTGCCAGCAGCGGCGGACTAACCCAAGAGACCCAGTACTTC. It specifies CASSGGLTQETQYF.

CDR3 nucleotides: TGTGCCAGCAGTTTTGACAGCATAGATGGCTACACCTTC. As protein: CASSFDSIDGYTF. The gene calls are TRBV28 and TRBJ1-2; tentatively, D is TRBD1 (5 bases). Germline V gene sequence: CDR1 MDHEN, CDR2 SYDVKM. V dropped 3 bases and J dropped 6 bases, with 11 bases sitting between them. The CDR3 sequence is 13 residues long.

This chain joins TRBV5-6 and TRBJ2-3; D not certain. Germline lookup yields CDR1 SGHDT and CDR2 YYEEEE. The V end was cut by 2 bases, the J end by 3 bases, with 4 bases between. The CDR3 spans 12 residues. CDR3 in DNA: TGTGCCAGCAGCTTAGAAACAGATACGCAGTATTTT. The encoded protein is CASSLETDTQYF.

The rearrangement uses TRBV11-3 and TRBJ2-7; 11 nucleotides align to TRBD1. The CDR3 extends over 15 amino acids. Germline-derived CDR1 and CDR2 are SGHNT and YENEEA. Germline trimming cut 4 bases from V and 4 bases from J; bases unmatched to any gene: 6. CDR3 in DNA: TGTGCCAGCAGCTCCGGACAGGGGGCGGGGTACGAGCAGTACTTC. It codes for CASSSGQGAGYEQYF.

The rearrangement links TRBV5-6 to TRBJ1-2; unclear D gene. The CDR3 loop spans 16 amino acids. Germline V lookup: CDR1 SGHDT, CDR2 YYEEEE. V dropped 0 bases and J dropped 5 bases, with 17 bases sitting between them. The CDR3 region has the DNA TGTGCCAGCAGCTTGGCCTCCGTGGCAGGAGGATATGGCTACACCTTC. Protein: CASSLASVAGGYGYTF.

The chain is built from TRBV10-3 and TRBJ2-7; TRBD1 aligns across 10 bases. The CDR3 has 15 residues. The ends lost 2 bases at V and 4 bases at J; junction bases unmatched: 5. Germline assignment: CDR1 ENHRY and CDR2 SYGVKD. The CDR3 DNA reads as TGTGCCATCAGTGAGCCGGGACAGGGGCGTTACGAGCAGTACTTC. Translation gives CAISEPGQGRYEQYF.

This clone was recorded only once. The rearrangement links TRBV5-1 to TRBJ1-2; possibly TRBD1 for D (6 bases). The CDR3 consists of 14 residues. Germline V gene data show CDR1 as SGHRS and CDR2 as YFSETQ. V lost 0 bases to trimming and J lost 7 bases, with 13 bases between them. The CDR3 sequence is CASSLEGGVGGYTF. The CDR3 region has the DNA TGCGCCAGCAGCTTGGAGGGGGGCGTTGGTGGCTACACCTTC.

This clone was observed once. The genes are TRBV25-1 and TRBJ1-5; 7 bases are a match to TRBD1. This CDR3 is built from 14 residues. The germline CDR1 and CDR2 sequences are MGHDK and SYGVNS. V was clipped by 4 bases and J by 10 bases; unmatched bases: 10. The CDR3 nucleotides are TGTGCCAGCAGTGGGCAGGGGGTAATGGCACCCCAGCATTTT. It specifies CASSGQGVMAPQHF. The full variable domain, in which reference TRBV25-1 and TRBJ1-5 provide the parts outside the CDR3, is EADIYQTPRYLVIGTGKKITLECSQTMGHDKMYWYQQDPGMELHLIHYSYGVNSTEKGDLSSESTVSRIRTEHFPLTLESARPSHTSQYLCASSGQGVMAPQHFGDGTRLSIL.

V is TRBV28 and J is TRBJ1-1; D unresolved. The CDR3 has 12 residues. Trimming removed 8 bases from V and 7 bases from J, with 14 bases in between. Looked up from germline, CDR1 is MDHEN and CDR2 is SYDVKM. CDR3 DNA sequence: TGTGCCAGCGGCCGGCGGCCGGTTGAAGCTTTCTTT. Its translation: CASGRRPVEAFF. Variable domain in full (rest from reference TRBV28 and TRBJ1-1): DVKVTQSSRYLVKRTGEKVFLECVQDMDHENMFWYRQDPGLGLRLIYFSYDVKMKEKGDIPEGYSVSREKKERFSLILESASTNQTSMYLCASGRRPVEAFFGQGTRLTVV.

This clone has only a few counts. In nucleotides, the CDR3 is TGCAGCGTTGAAGATCTGGCAGGGGGGACTGAAGCTTTCTTT. Translating gives CSVEDLAGGTEAFF. The rearrangement joins TRBV29-1 to TRBJ1-1; 7 bases match TRBD1. CDR1 and CDR2 from the germline V gene are SQVTM and ANQGSEA. This CDR3 is built from 14 residues. The V and J ends lost 0 bases and 5 bases, in that order; junction bases with no gene match: 6.

CDR3 loop: CASSLGGSGKKETQYF. CDR3 bases: TGTGCCAGCAGCTTGGGCGGATCGGGGAAAAAAGAGACCCAGTACTTC. V is TRBV5-6 and J is TRBJ2-5; D possibly corresponds to TRBD2 (5 bases). Germline CDR1 SGHDT, CDR2 YYEEEE. CDR3 size: 16 residues. The V and J ends lost 0 bases and 3 bases respectively, with 15 bases between them.

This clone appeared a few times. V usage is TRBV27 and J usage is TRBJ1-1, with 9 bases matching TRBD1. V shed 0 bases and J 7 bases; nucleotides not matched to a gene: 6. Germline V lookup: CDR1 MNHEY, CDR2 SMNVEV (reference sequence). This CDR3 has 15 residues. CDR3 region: CASSLSRGQGGEAFF. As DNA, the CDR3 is TGTGCCAGCAGTTTATCCCGGGGACAGGGAGGTGAAGCTTTCTTT.

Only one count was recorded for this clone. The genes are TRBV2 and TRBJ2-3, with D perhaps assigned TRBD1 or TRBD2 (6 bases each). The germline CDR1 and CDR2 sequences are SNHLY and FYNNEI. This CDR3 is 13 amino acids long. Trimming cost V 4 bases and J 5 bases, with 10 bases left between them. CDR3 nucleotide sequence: TGTGCCAGCAGTGGGGGGGCGGGAGATACGCAGTATTTT. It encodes CASSGGAGDTQYF. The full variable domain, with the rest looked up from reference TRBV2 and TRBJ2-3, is EPEVTQTPSHQVTQMGQEVILRCVPISNHLYFYWYRQILGQKVEFLVSFYNNEISEKSEIFDDQFSVERPDGSNFTLKIRSTKLEDSAMYFCASSGGAGDTQYFGPGTRLTVL.

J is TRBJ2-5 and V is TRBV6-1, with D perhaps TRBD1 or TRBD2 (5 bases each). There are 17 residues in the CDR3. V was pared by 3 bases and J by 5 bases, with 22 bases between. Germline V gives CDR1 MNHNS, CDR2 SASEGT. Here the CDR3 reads CASSDPGRTGRGETQYF. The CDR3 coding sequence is TGTGCCAGCAGTGATCCTGGACGAACGGGACGTGGGGAGACCCAGTACTTC.

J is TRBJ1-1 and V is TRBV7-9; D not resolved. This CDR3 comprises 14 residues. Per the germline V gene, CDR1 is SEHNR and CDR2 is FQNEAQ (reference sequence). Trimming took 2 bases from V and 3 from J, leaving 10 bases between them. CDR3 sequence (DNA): TGTGCCAGCAGCTTAAAAGCACGGGACACTGAAGCTTTCTTT. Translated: CASSLKARDTEAFF.

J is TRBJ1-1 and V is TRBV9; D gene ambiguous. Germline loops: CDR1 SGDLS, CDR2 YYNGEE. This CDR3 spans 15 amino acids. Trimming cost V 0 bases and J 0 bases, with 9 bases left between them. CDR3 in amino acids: CASSVGPTVNTEAFF. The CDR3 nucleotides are TGTGCCAGCAGCGTAGGTCCGACCGTGAACACTGAAGCTTTCTTT.

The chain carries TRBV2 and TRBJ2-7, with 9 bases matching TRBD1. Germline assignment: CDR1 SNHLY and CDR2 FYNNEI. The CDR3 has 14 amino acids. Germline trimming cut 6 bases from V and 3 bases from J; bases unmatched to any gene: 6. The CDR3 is CASRRDREGYEQYF. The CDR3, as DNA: TGTGCCAGCAGACGGGACAGGGAGGGCTACGAGCAGTACTTC.

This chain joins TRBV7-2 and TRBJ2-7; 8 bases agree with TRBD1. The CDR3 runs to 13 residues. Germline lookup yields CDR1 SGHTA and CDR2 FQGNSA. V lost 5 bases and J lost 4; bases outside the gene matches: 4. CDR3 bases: TGTGCCAGCAGCCCACGACAGGGGTACGAGCAGTACTTC. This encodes CASSPRQGYEQYF.

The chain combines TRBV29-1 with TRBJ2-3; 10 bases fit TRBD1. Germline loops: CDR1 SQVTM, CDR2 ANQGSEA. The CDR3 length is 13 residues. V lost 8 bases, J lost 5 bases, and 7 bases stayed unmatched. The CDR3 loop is CSSGTGVVDTQYF. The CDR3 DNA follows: TGCAGCTCCGGGACAGGGGTTGTAGATACGCAGTATTTT.